Within the sample, the clone carrying this T cell receptor (beta chain) is medium-sized. Its antigen is unknown. This specimen comes from a study of HIV-infected patients and healthy controls. The CDR3 totals 15 residues. CDR1 is MNHNS, CDR2 SASEGT, per germline. Trimming shortened V by 0 bases and J by 1 base, and 9 bases separated the two germline ends. Reverse transcription used approximately 500 ng RNA and constant-region primers for alpha and beta. Using multiplexing indices, alpha and beta chain libraries were generated apart by chain-specific third strand synthesis. Ligation attached cDNA to a 5' RACE adapter that carried a random hexamer and SP2 site. TCRdb re-called the 5' RACE reads through MiXCR, storing one row per CDR3 protein. There are tens of thousands of distinct CDR3 sequences in the sample; 7.5% to 10% occur only once, and around 3.9% lies in the top ten. No cell fractionation was done, so the repertoire covers all unsorted peripheral blood T cells.

Study results and limitations: The authors saw processing only sixteen HIV-infected individuals as a major limitation on generality. HIV-infected repertoires had significantly higher mean Gini indices than controls, possibly reflecting oligoclonality.

This rearrangement joins TRBV6-1 to TRBJ1-1; no definite D call. The sequencing input was blood. This TCR derives from an adult in good health. The DNA of the CDR3 is TGTGCCAGCAGTGAAGCTCCGGTGGGGAACACTGAAGCTTTCTTT. Translated, it gives CASSEAPVGNTEAFF.